These 2 T cell receptor beta chains originate from one sample sequenced in a study of T cells in narcolepsy. Measured with immunoSEQ multiplex PCR; TCRdb has only the in-frame clones, and not every one. Among around 34,000 clones listed, over 70% were seen once. What was sequenced was memory (CD45RA-) CD4+ T cells from blood. Source of these receptors: a human donor in good health.

The chain's CDR3 is CATSSDRTSVFLGQFF. For the CDR3, the DNA is TGTGCCACCAGCTCCGACCGGACTAGTGTCTTTCTAGGGCAGTTCTTC. The rearrangement joins TRBV15 to TRBJ2-1; 7 bases line up with TRBD2. Trimming at V came to 5 bases and at J to 12 bases, leaving 19 bases not matched to a gene. Germline CDR1 and CDR2: LNHNV and YYDKDF (reference sequence). The CDR3 extends over 16 amino acids.

This chain connects TRBV9 to TRBJ2-7, with 14 nucleotides matching TRBD2. The CDR3 runs to 14 residues. Germline values: CDR1 SGDLS, CDR2 YYNGEE. V shed 4 bases, J shed 6 bases, and the junction held 3 bases outside the gene matches. For the CDR3, the DNA is TGTGCCAGCAGCCTTGGACTAGCGGGAGGCGAGCAGTACTTC. It translates to CASSLGLAGGEQYF.